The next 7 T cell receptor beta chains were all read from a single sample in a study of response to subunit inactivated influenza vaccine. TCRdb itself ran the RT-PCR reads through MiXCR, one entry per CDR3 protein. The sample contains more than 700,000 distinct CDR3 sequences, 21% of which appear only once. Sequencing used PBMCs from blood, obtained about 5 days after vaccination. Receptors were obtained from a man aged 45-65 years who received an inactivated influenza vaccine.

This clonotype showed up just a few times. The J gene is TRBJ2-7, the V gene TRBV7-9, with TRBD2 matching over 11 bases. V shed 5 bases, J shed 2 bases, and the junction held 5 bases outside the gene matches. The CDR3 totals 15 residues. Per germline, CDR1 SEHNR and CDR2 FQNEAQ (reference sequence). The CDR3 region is CASSGGSGRAYEQYF. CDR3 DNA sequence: TGTGCCAGCAGCGGTGGTAGCGGGAGGGCCTACGAGCAGTACTTC.

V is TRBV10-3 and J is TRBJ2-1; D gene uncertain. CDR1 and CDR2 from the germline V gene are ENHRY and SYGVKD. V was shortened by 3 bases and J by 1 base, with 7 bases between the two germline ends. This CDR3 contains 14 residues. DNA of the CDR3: TGTGCCATCAGTGATAAGAGGTCCTACAATGAGCAGTTCTTC. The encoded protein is CAISDKRSYNEQFF.

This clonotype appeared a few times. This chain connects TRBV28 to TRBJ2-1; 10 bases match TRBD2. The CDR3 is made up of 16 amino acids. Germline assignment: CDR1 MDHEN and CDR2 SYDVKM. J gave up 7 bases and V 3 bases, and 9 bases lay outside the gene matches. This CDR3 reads CASSLPLAGARNEQFF. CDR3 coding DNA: TGTGCCAGCAGTTTGCCCCTAGCGGGAGCGAGAAATGAGCAGTTCTTC.

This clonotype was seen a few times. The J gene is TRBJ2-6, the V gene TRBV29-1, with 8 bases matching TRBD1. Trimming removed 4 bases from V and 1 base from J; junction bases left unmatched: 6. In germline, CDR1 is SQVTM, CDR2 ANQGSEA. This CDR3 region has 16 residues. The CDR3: CSVAGGARSGANVLTF. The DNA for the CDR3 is TGCAGCGTTGCAGGGGGCGCAAGGTCTGGGGCCAACGTCCTGACTTTC.

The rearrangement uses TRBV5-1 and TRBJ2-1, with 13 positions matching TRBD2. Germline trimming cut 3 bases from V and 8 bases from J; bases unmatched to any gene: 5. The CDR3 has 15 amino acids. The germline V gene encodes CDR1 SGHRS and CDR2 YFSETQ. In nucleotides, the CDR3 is TGCGCCAGCAGCTCGCGGACTAGCGGGAGCCATGAGCAGTTCTTC. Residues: CASSSRTSGSHEQFF.

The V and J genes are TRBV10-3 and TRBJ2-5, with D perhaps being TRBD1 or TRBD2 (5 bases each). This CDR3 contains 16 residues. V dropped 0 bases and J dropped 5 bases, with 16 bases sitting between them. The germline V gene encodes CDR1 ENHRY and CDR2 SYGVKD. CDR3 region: CAISESGPFTRETQYF. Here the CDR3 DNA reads TGTGCCATCAGTGAGTCGGGACCATTTACGAGGGAGACCCAGTACTTC.

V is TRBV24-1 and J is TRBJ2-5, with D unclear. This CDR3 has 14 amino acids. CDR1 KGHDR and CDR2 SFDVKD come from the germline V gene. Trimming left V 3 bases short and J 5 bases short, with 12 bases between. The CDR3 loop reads CATSDATGGETQYF. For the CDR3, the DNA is TGTGCCACCAGTGATGCGACGGGTGGGGAGACCCAGTACTTC.